A single sample is the source of the 3 T cell receptor beta chains below, sequenced in a study of blood T cell repertoires in COVID-19. Only in-frame clones appear in the TCRdb table, and some are missing; sequencing was by immunoSEQ multiplex PCR. The sample consists of under 30,000 clones, over 85% of them appearing once. Sample: peripheral blood. These receptors all stem from a human donor with active COVID-19. The donor label of this sample is uncertain.

The genes are TRBV7-8 and TRBJ2-1; 15 positions match TRBD2. Germline V gene lookup returns CDR1 SGHVS and CDR2 FQNEAQ. This CDR3 has 15 residues. After removal of 5 bases from V and 6 bases from J, the junction contained 2 bases not matched to a gene. This chain's CDR3 is CASSPGLAGGNEQFF. Here the CDR3 DNA reads TGTGCCAGCAGCCCGGGACTAGCGGGGGGCAATGAGCAGTTCTTC.

The chain has TRBV28 and TRBJ2-7; 9 bases fit TRBD1. CDR1 and CDR2 from the germline V gene are MDHEN and SYDVKM. This CDR3 region has 15 residues. J lost 3 bases, V lost 3 bases, and 6 bases had no gene match. CDR3 in amino acids: CASSFAGQGLYEQYF. CDR3 sequence (DNA): TGTGCCAGCAGTTTTGCGGGACAGGGTCTCTACGAGCAGTACTTC.

The chain employs TRBV6-1 and TRBJ1-5; 7 nucleotides align to TRBD1. The CDR3 spans 15 residues. Germline-derived CDR1 and CDR2 are MNHNS and SASEGT. V was pared by 1 base and J by 5 bases, with 5 bases of the junction left unmatched. This CDR3 reads CASSEVHRGHQPQHF. In DNA form, the CDR3 reads TGTGCCAGCAGTGAAGTTCACAGGGGACATCAGCCCCAGCATTTT.